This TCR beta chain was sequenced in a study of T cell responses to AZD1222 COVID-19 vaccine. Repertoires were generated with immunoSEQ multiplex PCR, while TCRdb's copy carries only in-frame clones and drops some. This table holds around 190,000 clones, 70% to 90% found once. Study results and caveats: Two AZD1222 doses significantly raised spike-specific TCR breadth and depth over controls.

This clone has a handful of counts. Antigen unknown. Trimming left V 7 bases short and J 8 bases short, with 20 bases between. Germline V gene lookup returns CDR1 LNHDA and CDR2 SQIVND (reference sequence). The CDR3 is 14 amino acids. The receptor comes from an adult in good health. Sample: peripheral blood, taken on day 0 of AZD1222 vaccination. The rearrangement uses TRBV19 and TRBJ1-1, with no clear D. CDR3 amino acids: CASMDYGDTREAFF. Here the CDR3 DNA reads TGTGCCAGTATGGATTATGGGGATACACGGGAAGCTTTCTTT.